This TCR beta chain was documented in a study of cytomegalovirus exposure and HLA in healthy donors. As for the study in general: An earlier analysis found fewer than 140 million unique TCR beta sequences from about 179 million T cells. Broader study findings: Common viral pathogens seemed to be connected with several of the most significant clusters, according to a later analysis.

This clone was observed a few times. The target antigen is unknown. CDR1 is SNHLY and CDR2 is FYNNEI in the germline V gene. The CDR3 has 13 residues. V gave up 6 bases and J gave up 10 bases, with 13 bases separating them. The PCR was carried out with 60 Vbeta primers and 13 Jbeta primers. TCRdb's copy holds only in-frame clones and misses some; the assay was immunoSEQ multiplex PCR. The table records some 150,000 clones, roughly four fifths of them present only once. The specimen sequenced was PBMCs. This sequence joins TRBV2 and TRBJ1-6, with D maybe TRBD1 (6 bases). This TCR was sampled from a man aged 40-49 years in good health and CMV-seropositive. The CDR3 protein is CASRTAGESPLHF. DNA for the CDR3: TGTGCCAGCAGGACGGCAGGGGAATCACCCCTCCACTTT.